The present TCR beta chain was sequenced within a study of graft-versus-host responses after intestinal transplantation. The V end lost 3 bases, the J end lost 4 bases, and 10 bases lay between the germline ends. CDR1 MDHEN and CDR2 SYDVKM come from the germline V gene. There are 14 residues in the CDR3. The table came from immunoSEQ multiplex PCR; TCRdb's copy has only in-frame clones and leaves some out. The data contain around 71,000 clones, 90% to 95% of them singletons. Notes on this clone: Its antigen remains unknown.

This sequence was found in a human donor who received an intestinal transplant. The material sequenced was unstimulated CD8+ T cells sorted from spleen or lymph node cells, taken before intestinal transplant. The chain uses TRBV28 and TRBJ2-1; D call uncertain. CDR3 sequence (DNA): TGTGCCAGCAGTTTTTCACTACCATACAATGAGCAGTTCTTC. It encodes CASSFSLPYNEQFF.